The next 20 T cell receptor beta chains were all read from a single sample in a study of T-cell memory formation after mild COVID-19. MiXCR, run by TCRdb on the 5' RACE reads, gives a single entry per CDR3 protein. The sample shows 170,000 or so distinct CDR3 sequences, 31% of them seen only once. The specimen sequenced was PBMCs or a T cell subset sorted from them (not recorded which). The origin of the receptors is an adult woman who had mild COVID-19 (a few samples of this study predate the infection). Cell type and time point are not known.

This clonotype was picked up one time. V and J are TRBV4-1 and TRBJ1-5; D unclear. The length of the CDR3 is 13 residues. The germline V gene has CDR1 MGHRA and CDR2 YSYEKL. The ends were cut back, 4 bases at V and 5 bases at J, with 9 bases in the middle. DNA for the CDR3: TGCGCCAGCAGCCCAAAAATCGATCAGCCCCAGCATTTT. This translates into CASSPKIDQPQHF.

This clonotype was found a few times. DNA of the CDR3: TGTGCCAGCAGAACGAGGGGGACCGGGGAGCTGTTTTTT. Its translation: CASRTRGTGELFF. This sequence joins TRBV28 and TRBJ2-2; TRBD1 might be the D (6 bases). The CDR3 runs to 13 residues. V was trimmed by 6 bases and J by 5 bases, leaving 10 bases between them. Germline values: CDR1 MDHEN, CDR2 SYDVKM.

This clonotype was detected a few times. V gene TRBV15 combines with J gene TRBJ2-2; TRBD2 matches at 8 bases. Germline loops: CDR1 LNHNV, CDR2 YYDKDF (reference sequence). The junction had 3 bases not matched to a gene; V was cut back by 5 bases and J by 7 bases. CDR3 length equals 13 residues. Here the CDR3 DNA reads TGTGCCACCAGCCCGGGGGGGGGCGGGGAGCTGTTTTTT. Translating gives CATSPGGGGELFF.

CDR3 in DNA: TGCGCCAGCAGCCCTTCCTGGACAGGGGTCTATGGCTACACCTTC. The encoded protein is CASSPSWTGVYGYTF. This chain connects TRBV5-1 to TRBJ1-2, with 9 bases fitting TRBD1. The V gene end was trimmed by 4 bases and the J gene end by 4 bases; junction bases not matched to a gene: 8. The CDR3 is 15 residues long. Germline V CDR1 and CDR2: SGHRS, YFSETQ.

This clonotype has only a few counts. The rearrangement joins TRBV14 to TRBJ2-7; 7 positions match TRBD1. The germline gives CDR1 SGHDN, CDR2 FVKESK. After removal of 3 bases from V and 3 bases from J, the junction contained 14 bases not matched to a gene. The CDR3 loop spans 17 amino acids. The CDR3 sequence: CASSQPTRQGLNYEQYF. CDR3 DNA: TGTGCCAGCAGCCAGCCGACTCGACAGGGTTTAAACTACGAGCAGTACTTC.

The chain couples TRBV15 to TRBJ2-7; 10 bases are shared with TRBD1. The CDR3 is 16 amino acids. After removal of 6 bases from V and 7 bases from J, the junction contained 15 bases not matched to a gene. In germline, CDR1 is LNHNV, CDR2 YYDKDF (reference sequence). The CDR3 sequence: CATSLGGGQGTREQYF. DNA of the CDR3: TGTGCCACCAGTCTGGGCGGGGGACAGGGGACGCGTGAGCAGTACTTC.

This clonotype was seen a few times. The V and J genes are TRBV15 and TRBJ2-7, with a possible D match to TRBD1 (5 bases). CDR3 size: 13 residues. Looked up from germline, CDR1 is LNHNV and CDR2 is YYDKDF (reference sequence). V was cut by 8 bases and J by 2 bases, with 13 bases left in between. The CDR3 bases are TGTGCCACCGGGGCCGGGCGAGCCTACGAGCAGTACTTC. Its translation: CATGAGRAYEQYF.

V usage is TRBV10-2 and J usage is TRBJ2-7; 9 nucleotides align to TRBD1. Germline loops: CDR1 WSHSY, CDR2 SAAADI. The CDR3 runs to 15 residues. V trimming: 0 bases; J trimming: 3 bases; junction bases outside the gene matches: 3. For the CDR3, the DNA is TGCGCCAGCAGTGAGTCGGGGACAGGGTACTACGAGCAGTACTTC. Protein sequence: CASSESGTGYYEQYF.

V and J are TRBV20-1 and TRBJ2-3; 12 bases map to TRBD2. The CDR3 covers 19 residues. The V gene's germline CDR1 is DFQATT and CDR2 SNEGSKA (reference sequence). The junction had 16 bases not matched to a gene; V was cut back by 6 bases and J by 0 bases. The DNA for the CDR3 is TGCAGTGCCCCGACTAGCGGGGGCCTCGGAGGGGCTAGCACAGATACGCAGTATTTT. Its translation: CSAPTSGGLGGASTDTQYF.

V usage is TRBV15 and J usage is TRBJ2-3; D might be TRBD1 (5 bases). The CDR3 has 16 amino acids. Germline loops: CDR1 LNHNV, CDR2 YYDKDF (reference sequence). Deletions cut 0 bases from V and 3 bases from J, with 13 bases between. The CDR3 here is CATSRDGRVGTDTQYF. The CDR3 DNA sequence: TGTGCCACCAGCAGAGATGGCAGGGTGGGGACAGATACGCAGTATTTT. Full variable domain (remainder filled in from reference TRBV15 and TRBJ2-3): DAMVIQNPRYQVTQFGKPVTLSCSQTLNHNVMYWYQQKSSQAPKLLFHYYDKDFNNEADTPDNFQSRRPNTSFCFLDIRSPGLGDTAMYLCATSRDGRVGTDTQYFGPGTRLTVL.

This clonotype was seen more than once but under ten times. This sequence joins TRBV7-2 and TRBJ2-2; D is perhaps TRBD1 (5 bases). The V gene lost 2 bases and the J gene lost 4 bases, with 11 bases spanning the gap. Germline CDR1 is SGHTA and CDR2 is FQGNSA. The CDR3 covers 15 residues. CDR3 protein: CASSLPRGATGELFF. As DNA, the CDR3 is TGTGCCAGCAGCTTACCAAGGGGTGCCACCGGGGAGCTGTTTTTT.

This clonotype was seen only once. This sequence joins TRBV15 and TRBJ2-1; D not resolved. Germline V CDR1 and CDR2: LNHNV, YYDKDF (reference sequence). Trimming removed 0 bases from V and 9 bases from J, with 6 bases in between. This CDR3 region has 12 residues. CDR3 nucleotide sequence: TGTGCCACCAGCAGAGATCCAAGTGAGCAGTTCTTC. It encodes CATSRDPSEQFF.

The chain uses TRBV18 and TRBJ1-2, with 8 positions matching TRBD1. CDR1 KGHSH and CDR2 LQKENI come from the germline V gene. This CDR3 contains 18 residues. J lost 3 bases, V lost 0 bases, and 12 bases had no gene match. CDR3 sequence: CASSPPPPWQGADYGYTF. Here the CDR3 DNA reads TGTGCCAGCTCACCACCCCCGCCTTGGCAGGGGGCTGACTATGGCTACACCTTC. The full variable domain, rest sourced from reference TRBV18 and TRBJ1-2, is NAGVMQNPRHLVRRRGQEARLRCSPMKGHSHVYWYRQLPEEGLKFMVYLQKENIIDESGMPKERFSAEFPKEGPSILRIQQVVRGDSAAYFCASSPPPPWQGADYGYTFGSGTRLTVV.

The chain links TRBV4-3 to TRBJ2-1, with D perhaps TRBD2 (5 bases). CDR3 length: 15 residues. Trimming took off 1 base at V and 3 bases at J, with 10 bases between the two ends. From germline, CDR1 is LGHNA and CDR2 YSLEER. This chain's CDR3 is CASSQVVAYYNEQFF. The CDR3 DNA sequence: TGCGCCAGCAGCCAAGTGGTAGCGTACTACAATGAGCAGTTCTTC.

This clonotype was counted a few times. The CDR3 sequence: CATSDPHHGTDTQYF. The CDR3, as DNA: TGTGCCACCAGTGATCCTCACCACGGCACAGATACGCAGTATTTT. This chain joins TRBV24-1 and TRBJ2-3, with unresolved D. V lost 3 bases, J lost 1 base, and 10 bases lay in between. The CDR3 is 15 residues long. CDR1 KGHDR and CDR2 SFDVKD come from the germline V gene.

CDR3 protein: CASRSTGLVGYTF. CDR3 sequence (DNA): TGTGCCAGCAGGTCGACAGGGTTGGTTGGCTACACCTTC. This chain connects TRBV6-5 to TRBJ1-2, with 7 bases matching TRBD1. CDR1 MNHEY and CDR2 SVGAGI come from the germline V gene. Trimming cost V 6 bases and J 7 bases; bases outside gene matches: 8. The CDR3 consists of 13 residues.

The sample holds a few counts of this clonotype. The CDR3 region is CSANILAGGSGEQFF. The CDR3 nucleotides read TGCAGTGCCAACATACTAGCGGGAGGGAGCGGTGAGCAGTTCTTC. The chain has TRBV20-1 and TRBJ2-1; TRBD2 agrees at 13 bases. This CDR3 has 15 amino acids. V shed 6 bases and J 9 bases; nucleotides not matched to a gene: 11. CDR1 is DFQATT, CDR2 SNEGSKA, per germline (reference sequence).

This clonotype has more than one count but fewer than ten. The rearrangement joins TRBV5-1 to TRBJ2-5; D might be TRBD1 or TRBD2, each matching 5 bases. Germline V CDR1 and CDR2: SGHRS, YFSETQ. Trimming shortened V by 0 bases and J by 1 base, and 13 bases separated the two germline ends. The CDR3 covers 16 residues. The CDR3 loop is CASSLEGRGVQETQYF. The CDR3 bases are TGCGCCAGCAGCTTGGAAGGACGAGGGGTCCAAGAGACCCAGTACTTC.

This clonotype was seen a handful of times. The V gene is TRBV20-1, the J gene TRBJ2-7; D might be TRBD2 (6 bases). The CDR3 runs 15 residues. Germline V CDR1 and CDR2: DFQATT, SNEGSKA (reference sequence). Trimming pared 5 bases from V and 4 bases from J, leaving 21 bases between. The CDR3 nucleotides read TGCAGTGCTCACTACTTGCGGGAAACCGGGTACGAGCAGTACTTC. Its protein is CSAHYLRETGYEQYF.

CDR3 DNA: TGTGCCAGCAGCTGGGAGGGACGCTTTGGGGCTTTCTTT. Translating it yields CASSWEGRFGAFF. The chain carries TRBV7-2 and TRBJ1-1; a weak D match, TRBD1 (5 bases). Germline V gene data show CDR1 as SGHTA and CDR2 as FQGNSA. V was trimmed by 4 bases and J by 11 bases, leaving 17 bases between them. The CDR3 length is 13 residues.